The clone carrying this T cell receptor beta chain was counted between two and nine times. This specimen belongs to a study of blood T cell repertoires in COVID-19. Study details: The analysed material was cDNA or gDNA that came from T cells, B-cell-depleted T cells, or PBMCs.

Original processing methods: Quantification of nucleated cells was approximated via reference gene primer amplification. TCRdb's copy holds only in-frame clones and misses some; the assay was immunoSEQ multiplex PCR. V and J calls and clone size come straight from that table; D and trimming were deduced from the DNA. The data contain about 480,000 clones, about 88% of them singletons. This CDR3 contains 17 residues. Germline loops: CDR1 ENHRY, CDR2 SYGVKD. V trimming: 2 bases; J trimming: 5 bases; junction bases outside the gene matches: 11. The sequence came from a woman aged 45-65 years with COVID-19, enrolled during active disease. The genes are TRBV10-3 and TRBJ2-7; TRBD2 matches at 11 bases. The sample was peripheral blood. DNA for the CDR3: TGTGCCATCAGTGAGAGATCACTAGCGGGGGCACGTCACGAGCAGTACTTC. Translating gives CAISERSLAGARHEQYF.